A single sample is the source of the 18 T cell receptor beta chains below, sequenced in a study of T cells in localized non-small cell lung cancer. Clones were read by immunoSEQ multiplex PCR, and TCRdb kept only the in-frame ones, dropping some. Among 25,000 to 35,000 clones, more than 85% were seen once, and the ten largest hold 25% to 35%. This sample comprised peripheral blood, obtained before any cancer treatment. The receptors here all came from a female donor older than 55 with stage I lung adenocarcinoma.

The gene calls are TRBV9 and TRBJ1-4; no reliable D call. CDR1 is SGDLS and CDR2 is YYNGEE in the germline V gene. V was cut by 4 bases and J by 6 bases, with 10 bases left in between. The CDR3 contains 13 residues. CDR3 protein: CASSPGGDEKLFF. DNA of the CDR3: TGTGCCAGCAGCCCCGGTGGGGATGAAAAACTGTTTTTT.

Notes on this clone: This same CDR3 is encoded by further DNA sequences in the sample. The chain carries TRBV18 and TRBJ2-7; a possible D gene is TRBD2 (5 bases). The germline V gene has CDR1 KGHSH and CDR2 LQKENI. Trimming left V 2 bases short and J 0 bases short, with 8 bases between. This CDR3 is 14 amino acids long. In DNA form, the CDR3 reads TGTGCCAGCTCACCAAGCGGCAGCTCCTACGAGCAGTACTTC. Amino acid sequence: CASSPSGSSYEQYF.

This chain joins TRBV6-5 and TRBJ1-2, with D perhaps TRBD1 (5 bases). The CDR3 covers 13 residues. With 0 bases removed from V and 10 bases from J, the gap between germline ends came to 12 bases. Germline assignment: CDR1 MNHEY and CDR2 SVGAGI. The CDR3 DNA is TGTGCCAGCAGTTACTCTATTTTGGGGGTCTACACCTTC. It translates to CASSYSILGVYTF.

CDR3 DNA: TGTGCCAGCAGCTTAGGCGGGATAACTAATGAAAAACTGTTTTTT. It encodes CASSLGGITNEKLFF. The chain combines TRBV7-8 with TRBJ1-4, with no clear D. V was cut by 1 base and J by 1 base, with 7 bases left in between. CDR3 length equals 15 residues. Germline V lookup: CDR1 SGHVS, CDR2 FQNEAQ.

Comments on this clone: Lacking the conserved final phenylalanine or tryptophan, this CDR3 likely reflects a read error. The limits of the CDR3 on the DNA are not certain, so only TCRdb's listed CDR3 is given. The chain couples TRBV2 to TRBJ1-2. 13 amino acids form the CDR3, both terminal residues included. CDR1 is SNHLY and CDR2 is FYNNEI in the germline V gene. This chain's CDR3 is CASSGKPPSSPAI.

The chain combines TRBV19 with TRBJ2-3; 8 bases are a match to TRBD2. Germline V lookup: CDR1 LNHDA, CDR2 SQIVND (reference sequence). The CDR3 has 16 amino acids. The ends lost 1 base at V and 1 base at J; junction bases unmatched: 4. The CDR3 reads CASSIGGSGGTDTQYF. CDR3 DNA: TGTGCCAGTAGTATAGGAGGTAGCGGGGGCACAGATACGCAGTATTTT.

J is TRBJ2-2 and V is TRBV2, with D unclear. This CDR3 region has 14 residues. CDR1 and CDR2 from the germline V gene are SNHLY and FYNNEI. V lost 7 bases and J 4 bases, leaving 13 bases between the germline ends. CDR3 amino acids: CASKDVRFTGELFF. CDR3 in DNA: TGTGCCAGCAAAGATGTCAGGTTCACCGGGGAGCTGTTTTTT.

The chain's CDR3 is CASRRGGANTGELFF. CDR3 nucleotide sequence: TGCGCCAGCCGCCGCGGGGGCGCGAACACCGGGGAGCTGTTTTTT. The gene calls are TRBV10-2 and TRBJ2-2; perhaps TRBD2 as D (7 bases). Trimming took off 8 bases at V and 0 bases at J, with 13 bases between the two ends. The germline CDR1 and CDR2 sequences are WSHSY and SAAADI. This CDR3 has 15 amino acids.

The chain couples TRBV6-5 to TRBJ1-6; tentatively, D is TRBD1 (5 bases). Germline V gene data show CDR1 as MNHEY and CDR2 as SVGAGI. V lost 5 bases to trimming and J lost 6 bases, with 8 bases between them. CDR3 length: 13 residues. CDR3 amino acids: CASSGDSNSPLHF. DNA of the CDR3: TGTGCCAGCAGTGGCGACAGTAATTCACCCCTCCACTTT.

The chain combines TRBV6-1 with TRBJ2-4; a weak D match, TRBD1 (6 bases). The CDR3 totals 12 residues. The V end lost 2 bases, the J end lost 12 bases, and 11 bases lay between the germline ends. CDR1 and CDR2 (germline): MNHNS, SASEGT. The CDR3 sequence is CASSEIRGYQYF. The CDR3 DNA sequence: TGTGCCAGCAGTGAAATCAGGGGATATCAGTACTTC.

This chain uses TRBV6-1 with TRBJ1-2; 7 nucleotides match TRBD1. With 6 bases clipped from V and 3 bases from J, the junction kept 4 bases outside the gene matches. From germline, CDR1 is MNHNS and CDR2 SASEGT. The CDR3 totals 13 residues. CDR3 sequence (DNA): TGTGCCAGCAGAACAGGGGTGGACTATGGCTACACCTTC. Protein product: CASRTGVDYGYTF.

This chain joins TRBV5-1 and TRBJ2-3; D not resolved. V was clipped by 0 bases and J by 2 bases, with 13 bases between them. Germline V lookup: CDR1 SGHRS, CDR2 YFSETQ. The CDR3 length is 16 residues. The CDR3 here is CASSLDSGGSTDTQYF. The CDR3 DNA follows: TGCGCCAGCAGCTTGGACTCTGGCGGCTCCACAGATACGCAGTATTTT.

The chain employs TRBV5-1 and TRBJ1-2; 7 bases map to TRBD1. V shed 4 bases, J shed 8 bases, and the junction held 14 bases outside the gene matches. Germline V gives CDR1 SGHRS, CDR2 YFSETQ. CDR3 length: 15 amino acids. The CDR3 loop is CASSPGTDFLHGYTF. CDR3 DNA: TGCGCCAGCAGCCCAGGGACAGACTTCCTCCACGGCTACACCTTC.

The rearrangement links TRBV19 to TRBJ2-1; 15 nucleotides align to TRBD2. This CDR3 spans 17 amino acids. The trim removed 3 bases at V and 8 bases at J, leaving 8 bases unmatched. Germline values: CDR1 LNHDA, CDR2 SQIVND (reference sequence). The CDR3 nucleotides are TGTGCCAGTAGTATGGGACTAGCGGGAGGTTTCGTGGATGAGCAGTTCTTC. Protein product: CASSMGLAGGFVDEQFF.

The chain couples TRBV30 to TRBJ1-5; TRBD1 might be the D (5 bases). Germline V gene lookup returns CDR1 GTSNPN and CDR2 SVGIG (reference sequence). The CDR3 has 14 residues. Trimming cost V 2 bases and J 0 bases, with 8 bases left between them. CDR3 amino acids: CAWSRGVSNQPQHF. CDR3 in DNA: TGTGCCTGGAGTAGAGGGGTTAGCAATCAGCCCCAGCATTTT.

This clone was seen only a few times. The chain is built from TRBV6-1 and TRBJ2-1; D gene ambiguous. The CDR3 is 17 amino acids. The V end was cut by 1 base, the J end by 0 bases, with 13 bases between. Per germline, CDR1 MNHNS and CDR2 SASEGT. CDR3 sequence: CASSEDTGPFSYNEQFF. CDR3 DNA sequence: TGTGCCAGCAGTGAAGATACCGGACCGTTCTCCTACAATGAGCAGTTCTTC.

The V call is TRBV19, the J call TRBJ1-5; D not certain. The germline V and J ends were trimmed by 0 bases and 6 bases, with 6 bases remaining between them. There are 13 residues in the CDR3. Germline loops: CDR1 LNHDA, CDR2 SQIVND (reference sequence). In DNA form, the CDR3 reads TGTGCCAGTAGTATAGAACCGGGTCAGCCCCAGCATTTT. It encodes CASSIEPGQPQHF.

The chain couples TRBV5-6 to TRBJ1-2, with TRBD1 identical over 8 bases. Germline CDR1 reads SGHDT; CDR2 reads YYEEEE. The CDR3 contains 14 residues. V lost 6 bases and J lost 1; bases outside the gene matches: 5. The CDR3 loop reads CASNQDRVNYGYTF. DNA for the CDR3: TGTGCCAGCAACCAGGACAGGGTTAACTATGGCTACACCTTC.